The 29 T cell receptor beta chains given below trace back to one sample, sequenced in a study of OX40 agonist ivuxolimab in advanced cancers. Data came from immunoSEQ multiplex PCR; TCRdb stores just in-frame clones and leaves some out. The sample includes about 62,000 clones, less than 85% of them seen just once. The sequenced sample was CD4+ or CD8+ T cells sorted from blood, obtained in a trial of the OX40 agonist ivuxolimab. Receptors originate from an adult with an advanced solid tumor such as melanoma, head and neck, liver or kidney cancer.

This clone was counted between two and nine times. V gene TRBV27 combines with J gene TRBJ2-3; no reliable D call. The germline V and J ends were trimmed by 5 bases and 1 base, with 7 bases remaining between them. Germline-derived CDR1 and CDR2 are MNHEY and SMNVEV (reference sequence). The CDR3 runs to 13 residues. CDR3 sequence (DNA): TGTGCCAGCAGTGATCAGGGCACAGATACGCAGTATTTT. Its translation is CASSDQGTDTQYF.

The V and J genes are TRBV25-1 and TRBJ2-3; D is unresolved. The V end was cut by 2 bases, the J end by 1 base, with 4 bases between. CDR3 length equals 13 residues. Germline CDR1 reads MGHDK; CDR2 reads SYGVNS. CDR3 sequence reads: CASSEGGTDTQYF. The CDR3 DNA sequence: TGTGCCAGCAGTGAAGGGGGCACAGATACGCAGTATTTT.

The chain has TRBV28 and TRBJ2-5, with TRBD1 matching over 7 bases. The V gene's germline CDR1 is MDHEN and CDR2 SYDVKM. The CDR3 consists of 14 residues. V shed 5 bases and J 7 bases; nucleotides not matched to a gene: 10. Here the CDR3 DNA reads TGTGCCAGCAGTCTAGACAGGGACCTAGGGACCCAGTACTTC. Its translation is CASSLDRDLGTQYF.

CDR3 DNA: TGTGCTAGTGCGCCAACCACCTACGAGCAGTACTTC. Its translation: CASAPTTYEQYF. V and J are TRBV12-5 and TRBJ2-7; D not resolved. From germline, CDR1 is LGHNT and CDR2 FRNRAP. CDR3 length: 12 residues. Trimming left V 7 bases short and J 2 bases short, with 9 bases between.

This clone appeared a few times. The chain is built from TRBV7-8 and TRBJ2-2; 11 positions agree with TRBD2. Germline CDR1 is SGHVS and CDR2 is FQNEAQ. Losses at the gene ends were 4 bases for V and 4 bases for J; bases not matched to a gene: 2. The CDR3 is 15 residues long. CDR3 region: CASSSTSGITGELFF. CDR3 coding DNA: TGTGCCAGCAGCTCGACTAGCGGGATCACCGGGGAGCTGTTTTTT.

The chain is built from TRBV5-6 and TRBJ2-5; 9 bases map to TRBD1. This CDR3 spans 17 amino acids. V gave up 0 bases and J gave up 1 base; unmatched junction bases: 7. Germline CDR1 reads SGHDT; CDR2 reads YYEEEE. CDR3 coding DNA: TGTGCCAGCAGCTTGGGCGTAGGGACAGGGATCCAAGAGACCCAGTACTTC. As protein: CASSLGVGTGIQETQYF.

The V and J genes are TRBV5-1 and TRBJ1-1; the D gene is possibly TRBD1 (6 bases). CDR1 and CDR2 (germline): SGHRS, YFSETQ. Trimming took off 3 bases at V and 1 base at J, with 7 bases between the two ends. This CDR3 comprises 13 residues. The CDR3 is CASSSTGNTEAFF. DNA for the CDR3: TGCGCCAGCAGCTCGACAGGGAACACTGAAGCTTTCTTT.

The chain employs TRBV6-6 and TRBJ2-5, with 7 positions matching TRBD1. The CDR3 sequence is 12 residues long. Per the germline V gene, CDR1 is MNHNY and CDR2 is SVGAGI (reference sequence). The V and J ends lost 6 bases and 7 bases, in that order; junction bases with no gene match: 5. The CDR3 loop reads CASSPDRSTQYF. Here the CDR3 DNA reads TGTGCCAGCAGCCCGGACAGGTCGACCCAGTACTTC.

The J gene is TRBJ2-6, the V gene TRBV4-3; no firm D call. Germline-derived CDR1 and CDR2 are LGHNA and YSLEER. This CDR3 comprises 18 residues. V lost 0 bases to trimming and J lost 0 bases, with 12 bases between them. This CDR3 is CASSQDLGKSSGANVLTF. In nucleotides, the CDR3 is TGCGCCAGCAGCCAAGATCTGGGGAAGTCCTCTGGGGCCAACGTCCTGACTTTC.

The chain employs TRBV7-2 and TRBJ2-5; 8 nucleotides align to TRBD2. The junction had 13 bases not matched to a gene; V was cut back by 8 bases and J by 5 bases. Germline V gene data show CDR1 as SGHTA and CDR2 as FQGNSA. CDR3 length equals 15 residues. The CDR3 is CASSTGGPPSETQYF. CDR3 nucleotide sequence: TGTGCCAGCTCTACGGGAGGGCCTCCGAGTGAGACCCAGTACTTC. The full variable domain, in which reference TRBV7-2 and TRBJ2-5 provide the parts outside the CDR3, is GAGVSQSPSNKVTEKGKDVELRCDPISGHTALYWYRQSLGQGLEFLIYFQGNSAPDKSGLPSDRFSAERTGGSVSTLTIQRTQQEDSAVYLCASSTGGPPSETQYFGPGTRLLVL.

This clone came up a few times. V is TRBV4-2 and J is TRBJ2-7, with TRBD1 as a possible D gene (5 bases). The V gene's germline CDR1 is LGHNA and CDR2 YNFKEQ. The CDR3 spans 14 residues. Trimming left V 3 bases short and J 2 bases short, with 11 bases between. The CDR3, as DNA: TGTGCCAGCAGCCATATAGGGGATCCCTACGAGCAGTACTTC. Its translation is CASSHIGDPYEQYF.

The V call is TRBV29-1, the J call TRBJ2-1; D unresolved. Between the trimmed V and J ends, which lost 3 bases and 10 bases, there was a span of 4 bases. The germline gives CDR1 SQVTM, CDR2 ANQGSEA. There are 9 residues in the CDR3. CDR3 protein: CSVEAEQFF. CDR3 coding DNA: TGCAGCGTTGAGGCAGAGCAGTTCTTC.

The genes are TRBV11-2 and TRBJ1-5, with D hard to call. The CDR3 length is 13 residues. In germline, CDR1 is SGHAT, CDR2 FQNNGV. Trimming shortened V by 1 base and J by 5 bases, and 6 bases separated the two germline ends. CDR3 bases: TGTGCCAGCAGCTTAGTCACGGATCAGCCCCAGCATTTT. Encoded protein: CASSLVTDQPQHF.

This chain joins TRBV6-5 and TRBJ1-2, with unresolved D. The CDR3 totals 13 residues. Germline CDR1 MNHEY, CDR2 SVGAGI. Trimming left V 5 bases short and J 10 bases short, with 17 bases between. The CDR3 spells CASSTLGGGYYTF. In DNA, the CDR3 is TGTGCCAGCAGTACCCTCGGAGGTGGGTACTACACCTTC.

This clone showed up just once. The CDR3 spells CASSGGSVADTQYF. In DNA form, the CDR3 reads TGTGCCAGTAGTGGGGGCAGTGTGGCAGATACGCAGTATTTT. V and J are TRBV19 and TRBJ2-3, with a possible D match to TRBD1 (6 bases). V lost 5 bases and J 4 bases, leaving 13 bases between the germline ends. The germline V gene has CDR1 LNHDA and CDR2 SQIVND (reference sequence). There are 14 residues in the CDR3.

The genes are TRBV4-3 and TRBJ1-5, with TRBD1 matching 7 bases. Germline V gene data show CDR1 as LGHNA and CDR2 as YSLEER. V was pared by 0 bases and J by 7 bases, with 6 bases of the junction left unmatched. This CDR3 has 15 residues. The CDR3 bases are TGCGCCAGCAGCCAAGATCGGACAGGTGGACAGCCCCAGCATTTT. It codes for CASSQDRTGGQPQHF.

The CDR3 nucleotides are TGTGCCAGCAGGGTAGGGGGCTCCTCCTACGAGCAGTACTTC. Translated: CASRVGGSSYEQYF. The rearrangement uses TRBV6-5 and TRBJ2-7; 7 bases line up with TRBD1. Germline V gives CDR1 MNHEY, CDR2 SVGAGI. The V segment lost 6 bases and the J segment 0 bases; nucleotides outside the gene matches: 5. The CDR3 totals 14 residues.

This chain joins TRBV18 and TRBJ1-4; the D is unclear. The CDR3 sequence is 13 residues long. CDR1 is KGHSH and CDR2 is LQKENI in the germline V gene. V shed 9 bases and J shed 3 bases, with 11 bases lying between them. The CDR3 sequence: CASSKVANEKLFF. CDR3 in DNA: TGTGCCAGTTCTAAGGTCGCTAATGAAAAACTGTTTTTT.

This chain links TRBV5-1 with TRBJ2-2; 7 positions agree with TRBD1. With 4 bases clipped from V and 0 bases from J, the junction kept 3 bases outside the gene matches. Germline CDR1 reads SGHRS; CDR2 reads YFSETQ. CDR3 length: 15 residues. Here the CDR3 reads CASSPDRPNTGELFF. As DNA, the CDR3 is TGCGCCAGCAGCCCGGACAGGCCGAACACCGGGGAGCTGTTTTTT.

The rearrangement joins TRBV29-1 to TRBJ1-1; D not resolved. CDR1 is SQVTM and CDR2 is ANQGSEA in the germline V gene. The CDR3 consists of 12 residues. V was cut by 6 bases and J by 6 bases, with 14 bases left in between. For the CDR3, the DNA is TGCAGCGTCGGGTCCCCGTTTGCTGAAGCTTTCTTT. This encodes CSVGSPFAEAFF.

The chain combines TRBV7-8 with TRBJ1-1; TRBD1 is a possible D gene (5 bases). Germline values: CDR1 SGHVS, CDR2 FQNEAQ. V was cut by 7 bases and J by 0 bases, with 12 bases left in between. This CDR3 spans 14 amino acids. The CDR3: CASKLAGLNTEAFF. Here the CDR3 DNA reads TGTGCCAGCAAGTTAGCAGGGTTGAACACTGAAGCTTTCTTT.

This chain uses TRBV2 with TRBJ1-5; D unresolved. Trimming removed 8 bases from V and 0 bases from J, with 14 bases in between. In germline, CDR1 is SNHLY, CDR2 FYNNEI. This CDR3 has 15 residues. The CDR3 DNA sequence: TGTGCCAGCGTCCACAGTTTGAATAGCAATCAGCCCCAGCATTTT. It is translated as CASVHSLNSNQPQHF.

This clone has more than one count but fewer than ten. The DNA for the CDR3 is TGTGCCAGCAGTAGCAGGGGTTACGAGCAGTACTTC. It yields the protein CASSSRGYEQYF. The chain employs TRBV6-5 and TRBJ2-7; D may be TRBD1 (6 bases). The germline V and J ends were trimmed by 5 bases and 4 bases, with 9 bases remaining between them. In germline, CDR1 is MNHEY, CDR2 SVGAGI. The CDR3 is 12 amino acids.

For the CDR3, the DNA is TGTGCCATCAGTCCGGGACTAGAAGGAGAGACCCAGTACTTC. Amino acids: CAISPGLEGETQYF. The chain links TRBV10-3 to TRBJ2-5; 8 bases agree with TRBD2. CDR1 ENHRY and CDR2 SYGVKD come from the germline V gene. CDR3 size: 14 residues. Unmatched junction bases numbered 6, after V lost 5 bases and J lost 4 bases.

The CDR3 sequence: CASSIPTDTQYF. The DNA for the CDR3 is TGTGCCAGCAGCATCCCTACAGATACGCAGTATTTT. The V and J genes are TRBV11-2 and TRBJ2-3; D ambiguous. The V and J ends lost 5 bases and 3 bases respectively, with 6 bases between them. This CDR3 is 12 amino acids long. The germline V gene has CDR1 SGHAT and CDR2 FQNNGV. The variable domain in full, with the rest retrieved from reference TRBV11-2 and TRBJ2-3, is EAGVAQSPRYKIIEKRQSVAFWCNPISGHATLYWYQQILGQGPKLLIQFQNNGVVDDSQLPKDRFSAERLKGVDSTLKIQPAKLEDSAVYLCASSIPTDTQYFGPGTRLTVL.

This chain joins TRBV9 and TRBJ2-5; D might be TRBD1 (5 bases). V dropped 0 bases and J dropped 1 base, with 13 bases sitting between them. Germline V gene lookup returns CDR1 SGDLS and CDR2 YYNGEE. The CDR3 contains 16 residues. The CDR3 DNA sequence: TGTGCCAGCAGCGTAGGATCAGGGATTTTCCAAGAGACCCAGTACTTC. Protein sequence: CASSVGSGIFQETQYF.

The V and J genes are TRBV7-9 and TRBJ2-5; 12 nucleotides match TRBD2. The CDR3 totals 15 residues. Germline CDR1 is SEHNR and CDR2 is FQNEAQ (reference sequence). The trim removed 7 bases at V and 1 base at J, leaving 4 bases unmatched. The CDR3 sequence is CASNLLAGGQETQYF. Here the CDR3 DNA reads TGTGCCAGCAACCTACTAGCGGGAGGCCAAGAGACCCAGTACTTC. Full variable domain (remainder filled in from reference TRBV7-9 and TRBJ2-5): DTGVSQNPRHKITKRGQNVTFRCDPISEHNRLYWYRQTLGQGPEFLTYFQNEAQLEKSRLLSDRFSAERPKGSFSTLEIQRTEQGDSAMYLCASNLLAGGQETQYFGPGTRLLVL.

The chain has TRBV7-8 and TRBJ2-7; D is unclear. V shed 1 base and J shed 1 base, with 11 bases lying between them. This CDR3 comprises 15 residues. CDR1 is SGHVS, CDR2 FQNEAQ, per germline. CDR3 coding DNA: TGTGCCAGCAGCTTAGAGGGATCCGATTCCTACGAGCAGTACTTC. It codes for CASSLEGSDSYEQYF.

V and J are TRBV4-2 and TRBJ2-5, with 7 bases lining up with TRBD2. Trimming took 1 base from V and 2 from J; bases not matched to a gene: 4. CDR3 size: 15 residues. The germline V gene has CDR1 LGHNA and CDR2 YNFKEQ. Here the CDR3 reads CASSQVPSGQETQYF. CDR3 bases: TGTGCCAGCAGCCAAGTGCCTAGCGGACAAGAGACCCAGTACTTC.